Given below is one TCR beta chain in context. The V segment lost 3 bases and the J segment 6 bases; nucleotides outside the gene matches: 8. This CDR3 is 15 amino acids long. This entry is derived from a study of Graves' ophthalmopathy and Graves' hyperthyroidism. From RNA, the CDR3 regions of TCR beta chains were amplified and sequenced. Second-round multiplex PCR came after first-round RT-PCR with HTBI primers. MiXCR was run by TCRdb on the multiplex PCR reads, yielding one entry per CDR3 protein. Of some 350,000 distinct CDR3 sequences listed, about 15% are singletons. This clonotype was sampled from an adult woman with stable Graves' hyperthyroidism. The specimen was peripheral blood. The chain employs TRBV12-3 or TRBV12-4 and TRBJ2-7; TRBD2 agrees at 10 bases. CDR3 nucleotides: TGTGCCAGCAGTTTCGGAGCGGGAGGGCCCTTCGAGCAGTACTTC. This sequence encodes CASSFGAGGPFEQYF.